What follows describes a single T cell receptor beta chain. In the original analysis: Amplified reference gene primers provided the basis for estimating nucleated cell counts. This table comes from immunoSEQ multiplex PCR, and its TCRdb copy is limited to in-frame clones, with some not included. V, J and clone size are taken as reported in that table, and D and trimming were inferred from the DNA itself. The sample shows 130,000 or so clones, approximately 80% of them seen only once. These data are taken from a study of blood T cell repertoires in COVID-19. The material sequenced was peripheral blood. The receptor's source is a man older than 75 with acute or convalescent COVID-19.

CDR3 DNA sequence: TGTGCCAGCAGCTCGGGTAGACTAGCGGGGGACCTACAAGAGACCCAGTACTTC. Protein product: CASSSGRLAGDLQETQYF. V is TRBV7-9 and J is TRBJ2-5, with 12 bases aligning to TRBD2. Germline CDR1 and CDR2: SEHNR and FQNEAQ (reference sequence). CDR3 length: 18 amino acids. J lost 2 bases, V lost 4 bases, and 11 bases had no gene match.